This TCR beta chain was recovered during a study of shared clonotypes between healthy human individuals. Study context: Every donor yielded three CD4 naive, three CD4 memory, two CD8 naive and one CD8 memory plate. Study-wide points: When naive CD4 clonotypes were compared across a few donors, about 4.8% were shared. The low donor count limited represented genetic and exposure-history diversity.

Worth noting for this clone: The antigen is not known.

V lost 3 bases and J lost 4, with 12 bases in between. The CDR3 has 14 residues. Germline V CDR1 and CDR2: KGHSH, LQKENI. Replicate PCRs for sorted subsets used 200 ng DNA; this equaled 25,000 to 30,000 T cell genomes. The data were produced by immunoSEQ multiplex PCR, yet TCRdb's version contains in-frame clones alone and is incomplete. The data contain 1,400,000 or so clones, around 98.5% of them singletons. Material for sequencing was naive CD4+ T cells sorted from blood. Subset indicated: CD45RA+ positively selected. The V gene is TRBV18, the J gene TRBJ2-5, with a tentative D call TRBD2 (5 bases). The source is a man aged 25 to 40 in good health. The CDR3 loop reads CASSPGGGRETQYF. The DNA for the CDR3 is TGTGCCAGCTCACCGGGTGGAGGTCGAGAGACCCAGTACTTC.